This T cell receptor (beta chain) originates from a study of shared clonotypes between healthy human individuals. Study results and limitations: Only blood samples were collected, and tissue repertoires likely differ. Across subsets, estimated richness was generally greater for naive than for memory populations.

Naive CD45RA+ and memory CD45RA-negative subsets were split from CD4+ cells. The CDR3 runs 16 residues. Germline CDR1 reads SGHTA; CDR2 reads FQGNSA. Trimming removed 4 bases from V and 2 bases from J; junction bases left unmatched: 5. It was at deep level that the assay was run. This table comes from immunoSEQ multiplex PCR, and its TCRdb copy is limited to in-frame clones, with some not included. The sample holds some 2.3 million clones, roughly 93% seen once. As for this clone: Its cognate antigen is unknown.

Sequencing used naive CD4+ T cells from PBMCs. The subset denotes: CD45RA+ positively selected. This TCR came from a man younger than 35 in good health. Some clones in this sample may be carry-over from other donors' samples. The V gene is TRBV7-2, the J gene TRBJ2-7; 13 bases are a match to TRBD2. The CDR3 sequence is CASSSRTSGRTYEQYF. CDR3 DNA: TGTGCCAGCAGCTCGCGGACTAGCGGGAGAACCTACGAGCAGTACTTC.